One and the same sample provided the 14 T cell receptor beta chains below, sequenced in a study of CD8 T cells in Susac syndrome. With random hexamers, 0.5 to 1 ug RNA was reverse transcribed. MiXCR, run by TCRdb on the immunoSEQ multiplex PCR reads, gives a single entry per CDR3 protein. The table includes 190,000 or so distinct CDR3 sequences, roughly 96% detected once. Sequenced material: CD4+ T cells from PBMCs. These receptor sequences come from a human donor with multiple sclerosis.

J is TRBJ2-1 and V is TRBV4-1; D unresolved. This CDR3 is built from 14 residues. Germline lookup yields CDR1 MGHRA and CDR2 YSYEKL. Trimming took off 1 base at V and 6 bases at J, with 10 bases between the two ends. CDR3 DNA sequence: TGCGCCAGCAGCCAAGCCCCTCGGTCCAATGAGCAGTTCTTC. Amino acid sequence: CASSQAPRSNEQFF.

This rearrangement joins TRBV20-1 to TRBJ2-5; 10 bases line up with TRBD2. CDR1 is DFQATT, CDR2 SNEGSKA, per germline (reference sequence). CDR3 size: 13 residues. Unmatched junction bases numbered 3, after V lost 3 bases and J lost 5 bases. CDR3 in DNA: TGCAGTGCTAGTCTAGCGGGAGCGGAGACCCAGTACTTC. Amino acids: CSASLAGAETQYF.

The chain joins TRBV14 to TRBJ1-2; D unclear. The CDR3 covers 13 residues. CDR1 is SGHDN and CDR2 is FVKESK in the germline V gene. Trimming took off 2 bases at V and 1 base at J, with 5 bases between the two ends. As DNA, the CDR3 is TGTGCCAGCAGCCAACCTGGTAACTATGGCTACACCTTC. Translating gives CASSQPGNYGYTF.

The chain combines TRBV15 with TRBJ2-2, with no clear D. V lost 5 bases, J lost 0 bases, and 10 bases lay in between. Germline V gene data show CDR1 as LNHNV and CDR2 as YYDKDF (reference sequence). The CDR3 is 15 amino acids. CDR3 sequence (DNA): TGTGCCACCAGCGGAAGAACGACGAACACCGGGGAGCTGTTTTTT. The encoded protein is CATSGRTTNTGELFF.

CDR3 bases: TGTGCCAGCAGCCACCTAGGGACAGGGGGGGAACGAGAGACCCAGTACTTC. Translated, it gives CASSHLGTGGERETQYF. The chain has TRBV3-1 and TRBJ2-5; 11 bases are shared with TRBD1. V shed 3 bases and J 4 bases; nucleotides not matched to a gene: 10. Germline CDR1 reads LGHDT; CDR2 reads YNNKEL (reference sequence). This CDR3 spans 17 amino acids.

The chain uses TRBV9 and TRBJ2-6, with D hard to call. Germline V CDR1 and CDR2: SGDLS, YYNGEE. The CDR3 is made up of 16 amino acids. V lost 7 bases and J 0 bases, leaving 14 bases between the germline ends. CDR3 region: CASSRLGNSGANVLTF. As DNA, the CDR3 is TGTGCCAGCTCCCGGTTAGGGAACTCTGGGGCCAACGTCCTGACTTTC. The variable domain in full, completed from reference TRBV9 and TRBJ2-6, reads DSGVTQTPKHLITATGQRVTLRCSPRSGDLSVYWYQQSLDQGLQFLIQYYNGEERAKGNILERFSAQQFPDLHSELNLSSLELGDSALYFCASSRLGNSGANVLTFGAGSRLTVL.

The chain joins TRBV29-1 to TRBJ2-5; 8 nucleotides align to TRBD2. The CDR3 length is 12 residues. From germline, CDR1 is SQVTM and CDR2 ANQGSEA. Losses at the gene ends were 7 bases for V and 3 bases for J; bases not matched to a gene: 4. This CDR3 is CSGGTREETQYF. CDR3 nucleotide sequence: TGCAGCGGGGGGACTAGAGAAGAGACCCAGTACTTC.

This chain joins TRBV24-1 and TRBJ1-2, with D maybe TRBD1 (5 bases). The CDR3 is 15 residues long. Germline CDR1 and CDR2: KGHDR and SFDVKD. V gave up 3 bases and J gave up 9 bases, with 19 bases separating them. DNA for the CDR3: TGTGCCACCAGTGATCCCTGGGGACCCTCGGGGCGCTACACCTTC. This encodes CATSDPWGPSGRYTF.

The chain employs TRBV29-1 and TRBJ2-2; 9 nucleotides agree with TRBD1. The CDR3 is 14 residues long. Germline lookup yields CDR1 SQVTM and CDR2 ANQGSEA. With V trimmed by 6 bases and J by 7 bases, 9 bases remained unmatched. The chain's CDR3 is CSVLGQGGSGELFF. The CDR3 DNA follows: TGCAGCGTGCTGGGACAGGGAGGGAGCGGGGAGCTGTTTTTT.

The chain employs TRBV9 and TRBJ1-2; TRBD1 is a possible D gene (6 bases). Trimming took 4 bases from V and 4 from J, leaving 23 bases between them. Germline V gene lookup returns CDR1 SGDLS and CDR2 YYNGEE. The CDR3 spans 17 residues. The CDR3 protein is CASSPTPNIRGTYGYTF. CDR3 DNA sequence: TGTGCCAGCAGCCCTACACCAAACATCAGGGGAACCTATGGCTACACCTTC. The entire variable domain, with the rest obtained from reference TRBV9 and TRBJ1-2, is as follows: DSGVTQTPKHLITATGQRVTLRCSPRSGDLSVYWYQQSLDQGLQFLIQYYNGEERAKGNILERFSAQQFPDLHSELNLSSLELGDSALYFCASSPTPNIRGTYGYTFGSGTRLTVV.

This chain links TRBV7-3 with TRBJ2-7; either TRBD1 or TRBD2 may fit D (5 bases each). V lost 3 bases and J lost 2, with 14 bases in between. The CDR3 contains 15 residues. Looked up from germline, CDR1 is SGHTA and CDR2 is FQGTGA. The CDR3 nucleotides read TGTGCCAGCAGCTTGGGACCGCCCGACACCTACGAGCAGTACTTC. It encodes CASSLGPPDTYEQYF. The variable domain in full, with the rest retrieved from reference TRBV7-3 and TRBJ2-7, is GAGVSQTPSNKVTEKGKYVELRCDPISGHTALYWYRQSLGQGPEFLIYFQGTGAADDSGLPNDRFFAVRPEGSVSTLKIQRTERGDSAVYLCASSLGPPDTYEQYFGPGTRLTVT.

This chain joins TRBV30 and TRBJ1-1; D call uncertain. This CDR3 contains 13 residues. Germline assignment: CDR1 GTSNPN and CDR2 SVGIG (reference sequence). The ends were cut back, 4 bases at V and 0 bases at J, with 9 bases in the middle. The chain's CDR3 is CAWTPWLNTEAFF. The CDR3 nucleotides read TGTGCCTGGACCCCGTGGTTGAACACTGAAGCTTTCTTT.

This clonotype was observed once. V and J are TRBV20-1 and TRBJ2-5, with 8 bases lining up with TRBD2. Germline V gene data show CDR1 as DFQATT and CDR2 as SNEGSKA (reference sequence). The CDR3 contains 13 residues. V gave up 6 bases and J gave up 2 bases; unmatched junction bases: 5. CDR3 region: CSARGGFQETQYF. The DNA for the CDR3 is TGCAGTGCCCGGGGGGGCTTTCAAGAGACCCAGTACTTC.

The chain recombines TRBV28 with TRBJ2-7; D is unresolved. This CDR3 comprises 15 residues. The V end lost 9 bases, the J end lost 2 bases, and 20 bases lay between the germline ends. Germline CDR1 and CDR2: MDHEN and SYDVKM. CDR3 sequence reads: CASRSGSRLTYEQYF. As DNA, the CDR3 is TGTGCCAGTCGATCCGGGTCCCGACTGACCTACGAGCAGTACTTC.